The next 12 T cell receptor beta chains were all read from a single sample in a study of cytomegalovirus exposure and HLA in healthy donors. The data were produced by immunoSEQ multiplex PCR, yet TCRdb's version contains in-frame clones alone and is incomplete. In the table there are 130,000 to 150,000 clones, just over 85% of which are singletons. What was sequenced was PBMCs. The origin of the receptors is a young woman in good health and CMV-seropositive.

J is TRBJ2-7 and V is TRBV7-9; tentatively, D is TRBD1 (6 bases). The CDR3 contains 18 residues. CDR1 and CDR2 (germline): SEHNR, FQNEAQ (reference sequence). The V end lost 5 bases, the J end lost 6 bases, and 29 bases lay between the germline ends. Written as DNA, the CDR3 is TGTGCCAGCAGCCCCCCTGTTATCACCCTAACAGGGTCCCCCGAGCAGTACTTC. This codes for CASSPPVITLTGSPEQYF. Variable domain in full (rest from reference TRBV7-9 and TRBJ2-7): DTGVSQNPRHKITKRGQNVTFRCDPISEHNRLYWYRQTLGQGPEFLTYFQNEAQLEKSRLLSDRFSAERPKGSFSTLEIQRTEQGDSAMYLCASSPPVITLTGSPEQYFGPGTRLTVT.

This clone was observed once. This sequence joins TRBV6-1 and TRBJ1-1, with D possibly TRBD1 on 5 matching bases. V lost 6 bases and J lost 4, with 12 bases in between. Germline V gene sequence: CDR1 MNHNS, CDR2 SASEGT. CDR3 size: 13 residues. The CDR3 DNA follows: TGTGCCAGCAGGTTAGGGGCTGGCACTGAAGCTTTCTTT. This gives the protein CASRLGAGTEAFF.

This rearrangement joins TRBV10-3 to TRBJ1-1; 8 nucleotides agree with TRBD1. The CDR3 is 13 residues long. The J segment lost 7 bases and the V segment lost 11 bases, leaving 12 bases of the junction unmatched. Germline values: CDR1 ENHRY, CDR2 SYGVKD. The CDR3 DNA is TGTGCCTCCCTGACAGGGGTTGAAGGTGAAGCTTTCTTT. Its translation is CASLTGVEGEAFF.

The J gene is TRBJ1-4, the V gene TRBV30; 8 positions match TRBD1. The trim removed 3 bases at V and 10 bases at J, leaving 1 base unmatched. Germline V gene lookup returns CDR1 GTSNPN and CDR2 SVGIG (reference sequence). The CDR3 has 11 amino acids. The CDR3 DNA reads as TGTGCCTGGAGGGGGACAGGAAAACTGTTTTTT. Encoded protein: CAWRGTGKLFF.

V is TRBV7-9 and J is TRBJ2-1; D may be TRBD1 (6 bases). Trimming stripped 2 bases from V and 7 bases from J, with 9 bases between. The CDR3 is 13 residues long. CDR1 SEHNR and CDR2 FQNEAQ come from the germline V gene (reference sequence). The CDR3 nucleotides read TGTGCCAGCAGCTTACTTAGGGGGAATGAGCAGTTCTTC. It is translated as CASSLLRGNEQFF.

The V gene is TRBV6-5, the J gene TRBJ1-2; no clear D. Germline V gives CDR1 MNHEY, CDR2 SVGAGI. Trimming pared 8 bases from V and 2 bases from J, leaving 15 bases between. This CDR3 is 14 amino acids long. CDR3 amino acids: CASVGKGRNYGYTF. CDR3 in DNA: TGTGCCAGCGTAGGGAAAGGGAGGAACTATGGCTACACCTTC.

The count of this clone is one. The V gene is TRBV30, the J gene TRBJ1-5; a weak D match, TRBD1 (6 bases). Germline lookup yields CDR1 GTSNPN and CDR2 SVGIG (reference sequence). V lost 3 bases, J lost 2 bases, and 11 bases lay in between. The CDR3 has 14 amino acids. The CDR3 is CAWRGRGGNQPQHF. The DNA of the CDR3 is TGTGCCTGGAGGGGCAGGGGTGGCAATCAGCCCCAGCATTTT.

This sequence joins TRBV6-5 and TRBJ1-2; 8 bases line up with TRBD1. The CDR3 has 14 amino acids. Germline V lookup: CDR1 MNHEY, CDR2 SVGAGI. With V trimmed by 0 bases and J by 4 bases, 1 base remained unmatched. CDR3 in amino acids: CASSYSGQGYGYTF. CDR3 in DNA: TGTGCCAGCAGTTACTCAGGACAGGGCTATGGCTACACCTTC.

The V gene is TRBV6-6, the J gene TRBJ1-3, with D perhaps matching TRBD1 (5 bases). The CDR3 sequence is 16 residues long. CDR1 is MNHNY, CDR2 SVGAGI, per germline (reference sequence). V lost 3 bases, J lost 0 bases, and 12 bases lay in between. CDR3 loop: CASSYQGPDSGNTIYF. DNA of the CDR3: TGTGCCAGCAGTTATCAGGGCCCGGACTCTGGAAACACCATATATTTT.

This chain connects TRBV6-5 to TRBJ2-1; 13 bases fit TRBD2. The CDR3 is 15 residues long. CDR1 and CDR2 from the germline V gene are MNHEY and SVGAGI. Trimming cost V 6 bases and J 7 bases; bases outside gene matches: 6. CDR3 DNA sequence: TGTGCCAGCAGGCGGGGACTAGCGGGGTTAAATGAGCAGTTCTTC. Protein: CASRRGLAGLNEQFF.

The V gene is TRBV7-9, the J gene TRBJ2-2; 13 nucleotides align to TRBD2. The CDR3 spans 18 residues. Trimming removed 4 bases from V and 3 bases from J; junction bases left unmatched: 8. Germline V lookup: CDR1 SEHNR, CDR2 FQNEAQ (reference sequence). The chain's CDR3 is CASSSGLAGASHTGELFF. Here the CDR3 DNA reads TGTGCCAGCAGCTCAGGACTAGCGGGAGCCTCCCACACCGGGGAGCTGTTTTTT.

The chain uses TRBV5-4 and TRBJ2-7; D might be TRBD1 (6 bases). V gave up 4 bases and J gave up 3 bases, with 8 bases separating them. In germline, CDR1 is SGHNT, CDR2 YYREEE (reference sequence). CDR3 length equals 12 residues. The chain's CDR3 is CASSRDNYEQYF. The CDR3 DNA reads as TGTGCCAGCAGCCGGGACAACTACGAGCAGTACTTC.